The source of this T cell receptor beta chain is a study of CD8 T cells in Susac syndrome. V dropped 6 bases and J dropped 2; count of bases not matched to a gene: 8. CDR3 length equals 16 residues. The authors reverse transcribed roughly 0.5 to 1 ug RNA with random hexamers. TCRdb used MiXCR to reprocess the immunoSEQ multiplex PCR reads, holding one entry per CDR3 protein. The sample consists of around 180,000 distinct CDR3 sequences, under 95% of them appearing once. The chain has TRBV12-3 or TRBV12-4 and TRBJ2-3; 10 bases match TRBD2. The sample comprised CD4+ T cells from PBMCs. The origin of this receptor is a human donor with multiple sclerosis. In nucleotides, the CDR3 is TGTGCCAGCAGACTTGGACTAGCGGAGATCACAGATACGCAGTATTTT. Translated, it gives CASRLGLAEITDTQYF.